These 30 T cell receptor beta chains share one sample of origin, sequenced in a study of Ad26.COV2.S vaccination and SARS-CoV-2 variants. Sequencing used immunoSEQ multiplex PCR; TCRdb keeps in-frame clones, though not all of them. The repertoire holds some 300,000 clones, around four fifths seen once, with 2% to 2.5% in the top ten. This sample's treatment: some 20 received Ad26.COV2.S at low or high dose, single or two shots; roughly 5 received placebo; per-sample allocation not given. Material that was analyzed had been drawn on day 63 after the first vaccine or placebo injection. The sample in question was peripheral blood, obtained in a trial of Ad26.COV2.S vaccine versus placebo. The receptor set was obtained from a person between 18 and 59 years old who received the Ad26.COV2.S COVID-19 vaccine or a placebo.

V gene TRBV10-3 combines with J gene TRBJ1-3; TRBD1 is a possible D gene (5 bases). V was pared by 5 bases and J by 2 bases, with 19 bases between. The germline CDR1 and CDR2 sequences are ENHRY and SYGVKD. The CDR3 consists of 17 residues. This chain's CDR3 is CAISPTLGVSTGNTIYF. The CDR3, as DNA: TGTGCCATCAGTCCAACCTTGGGGGTGTCTACTGGAAACACCATATATTTT.

The CDR3, as DNA: TGTGCCAGCAGCGCCCCCTCTAGCGGGGGGACAGATACGCAGTATTTT. It yields the protein CASSAPSSGGTDTQYF. This sequence joins TRBV9 and TRBJ2-3, with 11 nucleotides matching TRBD2. This CDR3 is built from 16 residues. The germline gives CDR1 SGDLS, CDR2 YYNGEE. With V trimmed by 3 bases and J by 3 bases, 6 bases remained unmatched.

The V call is TRBV6-5, the J call TRBJ2-1; D call uncertain. Looked up from germline, CDR1 is MNHEY and CDR2 is SVGAGI. V dropped 2 bases and J dropped 7 bases, with 18 bases sitting between them. This CDR3 region has 16 residues. The CDR3 here is CASSYTATPGRNEQFF. In DNA form, the CDR3 reads TGTGCCAGCAGTTACACGGCCACCCCGGGTAGGAATGAGCAGTTCTTC.

This rearrangement joins TRBV5-1 to TRBJ2-7; 9 bases line up with TRBD1. The CDR3 is 16 amino acids. V shed 5 bases and J 2 bases; nucleotides not matched to a gene: 11. Germline values: CDR1 SGHRS, CDR2 YFSETQ. Here the CDR3 reads CASRDEPGQGAYEQYF. The CDR3, as DNA: TGCGCCAGCAGAGACGAACCGGGACAGGGAGCCTACGAGCAGTACTTC.

This chain joins TRBV15 and TRBJ1-2; D possibly corresponds to TRBD1 (5 bases). The V and J ends lost 0 bases and 1 base respectively, with 9 bases between them. This CDR3 is 15 amino acids long. The germline V gene encodes CDR1 LNHNV and CDR2 YYDKDF (reference sequence). The CDR3 region has the DNA TGTGCCACCAGCAGAGAGGAGGGGTTTAACTATGGCTACACCTTC. Translating gives CATSREEGFNYGYTF.

The rearrangement joins TRBV28 to TRBJ2-5, with TRBD2 matching 7 bases. The V gene end was trimmed by 6 bases and the J gene end by 4 bases; junction bases not matched to a gene: 20. The CDR3 covers 18 residues. The V gene's germline CDR1 is MDHEN and CDR2 SYDVKM. CDR3 in amino acids: CASSNPGGGVRAAETQYF. CDR3 bases: TGTGCCAGCAGCAACCCGGGAGGCGGGGTTCGGGCGGCAGAGACCCAGTACTTC.

The V and J genes are TRBV6-1 and TRBJ2-7; the match to TRBD1 covers 10 bases. The CDR3 sequence is 15 residues long. The junction had 5 bases not matched to a gene; V was cut back by 3 bases and J by 3 bases. Germline CDR1 and CDR2: MNHNS and SASEGT. The CDR3 spells CASSDPGQGNYEQYF. CDR3 bases: TGTGCCAGCAGTGACCCGGGACAGGGGAACTACGAGCAGTACTTC.

This chain connects TRBV19 to TRBJ1-2, with D perhaps TRBD1 (6 bases). The CDR3 length is 12 residues. Germline values: CDR1 LNHDA, CDR2 SQIVND (reference sequence). V lost 4 bases to trimming and J lost 8 bases, with 11 bases between them. The CDR3 protein is CASSSQGPGYTF. The DNA for the CDR3 is TGTGCCAGTAGTAGTCAGGGGCCCGGCTACACCTTC.

A few counts support this clone. J is TRBJ2-3 and V is TRBV5-4; 10 positions agree with TRBD2. The CDR3 spans 15 residues. Germline trimming cut 0 bases from V and 6 bases from J; bases unmatched to any gene: 4. CDR1 is SGHNT, CDR2 YYREEE, per germline (reference sequence). The CDR3 DNA sequence: TGTGCCAGCAGCTTGGCAGCGGGGGGGAGCGATACGCAGTATTTT. This sequence encodes CASSLAAGGSDTQYF.

This chain uses TRBV11-3 with TRBJ2-3; TRBD2 aligns across 8 bases. The CDR3 totals 15 residues. J was trimmed by 6 bases and V by 2 bases; bases with no gene match: 7. Germline CDR1 SGHNT, CDR2 YENEEA. The CDR3 coding sequence is TGTGCCAGCAGCTTAAGCCCCGGGGGGGCGGATACGCAGTATTTT. As protein: CASSLSPGGADTQYF.

The CDR3 spells CASSRRGDNSNQPQHF. In DNA form, the CDR3 reads TGTGCCAGCAGCCGTAGAGGAGACAATAGCAATCAGCCCCAGCATTTT. This rearrangement joins TRBV4-2 to TRBJ1-5; D is undetermined. Germline V gene data show CDR1 as LGHNA and CDR2 as YNFKEQ. V lost 4 bases and J 0 bases, leaving 13 bases between the germline ends. The CDR3 has 16 residues.

The chain joins TRBV9 to TRBJ2-3; 11 nucleotides agree with TRBD2. V gave up 0 bases and J gave up 4 bases; unmatched junction bases: 4. CDR3 length: 16 amino acids. Germline-derived CDR1 and CDR2 are SGDLS and YYNGEE. The CDR3 nucleotides are TGTGCCAGCAGCGTAGTTAGCGGGGGGGCCGCAGATACGCAGTATTTT. Encoded protein: CASSVVSGGAADTQYF.

The chain employs TRBV5-1 and TRBJ2-5; no firm D call. With 4 bases removed from V and 2 bases from J, the gap between germline ends came to 9 bases. This CDR3 has 13 amino acids. Germline V gene sequence: CDR1 SGHRS, CDR2 YFSETQ. This chain's CDR3 is CASSADIQETQYF. The CDR3 bases are TGCGCCAGCAGCGCGGATATACAAGAGACCCAGTACTTC.

The table lists this clone with a count of one. The J gene is TRBJ1-1, the V gene TRBV30; 9 bases align to TRBD1. Germline CDR1 and CDR2: GTSNPN and SVGIG (reference sequence). Trimming cost V 0 bases and J 4 bases; bases outside gene matches: 12. This CDR3 has 17 residues. This CDR3 reads CAWSVGTGSGLVTEAFF. The DNA of the CDR3 is TGTGCCTGGAGTGTTGGGACAGGGTCAGGGCTGGTCACTGAAGCTTTCTTT.

This clone was seen only once. The rearrangement joins TRBV19 to TRBJ2-1, with D hard to call. The CDR3 contains 11 residues. V shed 3 bases and J shed 6 bases, with 3 bases lying between them. The V gene's germline CDR1 is LNHDA and CDR2 SQIVND (reference sequence). The chain's CDR3 is CASSMPNEQFF. In DNA, the CDR3 is TGTGCCAGTAGTATGCCCAATGAGCAGTTCTTC.

This chain uses TRBV18 with TRBJ2-5, with D maybe TRBD2 (5 bases). This CDR3 is built from 13 residues. V dropped 2 bases and J dropped 5 bases, with 9 bases sitting between them. Germline V gives CDR1 KGHSH, CDR2 LQKENI. The CDR3 DNA reads as TGTGCCAGCTCACCATCGGGGAGCGAGACCCAGTACTTC. It is translated as CASSPSGSETQYF.

The chain couples TRBV6-5 to TRBJ1-6; no clear D. Germline V gene lookup returns CDR1 MNHEY and CDR2 SVGAGI. This CDR3 is built from 13 residues. Trimming removed 7 bases from V and 7 bases from J, with 11 bases in between. CDR3 protein: CASTRAGNSPLHF. CDR3 sequence (DNA): TGTGCCAGCACACGGGCGGGAAATTCACCCCTCCACTTT.

The chain employs TRBV12-3 or TRBV12-4 and TRBJ1-5; D call uncertain. Trimming cost V 5 bases and J 9 bases, with 8 bases left between them. This CDR3 spans 11 amino acids. The CDR3 nucleotides read TGTGCCAGCAGTCTCGGAGGGCCCCAGCATTTT. It codes for CASSLGGPQHF.

The chain couples TRBV28 to TRBJ1-1; TRBD1 is a possible D gene (6 bases). CDR3 length: 19 amino acids. Germline lookup yields CDR1 MDHEN and CDR2 SYDVKM. The V gene lost 4 bases and the J gene lost 4 bases, with 28 bases spanning the gap. The CDR3 sequence is CASSSPTSKGGRYGTEAFF. CDR3 sequence (DNA): TGTGCCAGCAGTTCGCCCACCTCGAAGGGGGGCAGATATGGCACTGAAGCTTTCTTT.

The chain uses TRBV4-1 and TRBJ1-1; perhaps TRBD1 as D (5 bases). Germline values: CDR1 MGHRA, CDR2 YSYEKL. Trimming shortened V by 0 bases and J by 4 bases, and 18 bases separated the two germline ends. The length of the CDR3 is 17 residues. CDR3 region: CASSQDQGRGDFTEAFF. The DNA of the CDR3 is TGCGCCAGCAGCCAAGATCAGGGTAGGGGAGATTTCACTGAAGCTTTCTTT.

The V and J genes are TRBV7-8 and TRBJ1-6, with D possibly TRBD1 on 6 matching bases. This CDR3 has 15 amino acids. Germline assignment: CDR1 SGHVS and CDR2 FQNEAQ. The V gene lost 5 bases and the J gene lost 10 bases, with 18 bases spanning the gap. As DNA, the CDR3 is TGTGCCAGCAGCCAGCAGGGGAGGAAGGACTCACCCCTCCACTTT. Encoded protein: CASSQQGRKDSPLHF.

This clone was counted a single time. The V call is TRBV5-4, the J call TRBJ1-2; D might be TRBD1 (6 bases). Germline CDR1 reads SGHNT; CDR2 reads YYREEE (reference sequence). The CDR3 has 15 amino acids. The V and J ends lost 3 bases and 4 bases respectively, with 16 bases between them. The CDR3 sequence: CASSSGQPFLYGYTF. CDR3 nucleotides: TGTGCCAGCAGCTCCGGACAGCCCTTCCTCTATGGCTACACCTTC.

This sequence joins TRBV5-1 and TRBJ1-1; 7 bases match TRBD1. The V gene end was trimmed by 1 base and the J gene end by 0 bases; junction bases not matched to a gene: 6. Germline-derived CDR1 and CDR2 are SGHRS and YFSETQ. The CDR3 contains 16 residues. In nucleotides, the CDR3 is TGCGCCAGCAGCTTGTTGGCAGGGGGGATGAACACTGAAGCTTTCTTT. It specifies CASSLLAGGMNTEAFF.

The genes are TRBV4-1 and TRBJ2-3; 12 nucleotides agree with TRBD2. The CDR3 extends over 16 amino acids. Germline lookup yields CDR1 MGHRA and CDR2 YSYEKL. J gave up 4 bases and V 4 bases, and 6 bases lay outside the gene matches. The DNA for the CDR3 is TGCGCCAGCAGCCTACTAGCGGGGGGCGGCCCAGATACGCAGTATTTT. It encodes CASSLLAGGGPDTQYF.

The V call is TRBV7-3, the J call TRBJ2-3; tentative D call: TRBD1 (5 bases). The germline gives CDR1 SGHTA, CDR2 FQGTGA. Trimming pared 2 bases from V and 2 bases from J, leaving 8 bases between. The CDR3 covers 14 residues. The CDR3 loop reads CASSLDRNTDTQYF. DNA for the CDR3: TGTGCCAGCAGCTTAGACAGAAACACAGATACGCAGTATTTT.

The sample holds one count of this clone. The genes are TRBV28 and TRBJ2-5, with TRBD1 identical over 11 bases. The CDR3 runs to 15 residues. Germline V lookup: CDR1 MDHEN, CDR2 SYDVKM. With 1 base clipped from V and 4 bases from J, the junction kept 2 bases outside the gene matches. Written as DNA, the CDR3 is TGTGCCAGCAGTTTATCGGGACAGGGGGGAGAGACCCAGTACTTC. Translated, it gives CASSLSGQGGETQYF.

The CDR3 DNA is TGTGCCAGCAGTCTCCACGGGGTCGCCTACGAGCAGTACTTC. As protein: CASSLHGVAYEQYF. V usage is TRBV27 and J usage is TRBJ2-7, with D possibly matching TRBD2 (5 bases). The germline gives CDR1 MNHEY, CDR2 SMNVEV (reference sequence). The CDR3 runs to 14 residues. V was trimmed by 5 bases and J by 2 bases, leaving 13 bases between them.

The chain recombines TRBV7-8 with TRBJ2-3, with D maybe TRBD2 (5 bases). The ends were cut back, 1 base at V and 0 bases at J, with 17 bases in the middle. Germline CDR1 SGHVS, CDR2 FQNEAQ. The CDR3 extends over 18 amino acids. The CDR3 sequence is CASSLDKCARESTDTQYF. In DNA, the CDR3 is TGTGCCAGCAGCTTAGATAAATGTGCTAGGGAGAGCACAGATACGCAGTATTTT.

The rearrangement joins TRBV7-2 to TRBJ2-2; D call uncertain. Trimming shortened V by 7 bases and J by 7 bases, and 13 bases separated the two germline ends. The CDR3 runs to 13 residues. Germline loops: CDR1 SGHTA, CDR2 FQGNSA. Written as DNA, the CDR3 is TGTGCCAGCACCACGGACGGAAACGGGGAGCTGTTTTTT. The encoded protein is CASTTDGNGELFF. Complete variable domain (other parts from reference TRBV7-2 and TRBJ2-2): GAGVSQSPSNKVTEKGKDVELRCDPISGHTALYWYRQSLGQGLEFLIYFQGNSAPDKSGLPSDRFSAERTGGSVSTLTIQRTQQEDSAVYLCASTTDGNGELFFGEGSRLTVL.

The chain carries TRBV6-1 and TRBJ1-1; 11 positions agree with TRBD1. Trimming at V came to 2 bases and at J to 9 bases, leaving 8 bases not matched to a gene. This CDR3 has 15 residues. Germline V gene data show CDR1 as MNHNS and CDR2 as SASEGT. Here the CDR3 reads CASSELPGQGGKAFF. The CDR3 coding sequence is TGTGCCAGCAGTGAACTACCGGGACAGGGGGGGAAAGCTTTCTTT.